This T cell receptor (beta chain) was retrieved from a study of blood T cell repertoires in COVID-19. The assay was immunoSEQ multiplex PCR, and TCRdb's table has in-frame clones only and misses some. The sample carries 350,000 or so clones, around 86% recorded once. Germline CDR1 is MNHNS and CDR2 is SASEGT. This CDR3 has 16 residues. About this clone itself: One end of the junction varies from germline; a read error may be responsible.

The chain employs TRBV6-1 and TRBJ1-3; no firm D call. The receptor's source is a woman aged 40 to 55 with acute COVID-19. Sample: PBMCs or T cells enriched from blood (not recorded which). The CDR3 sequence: CASSVSGQVSGNTIYF. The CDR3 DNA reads TGTGCCAGTAGTGTTAGCGGGCAGGTCTCTGGAAACACCATATATTTT.